This T cell receptor beta chain came from a study of tumor-infiltrating lymphocytes in primary liver carcinoma. This clonotype has at least ten counts. Researchers generated TCR beta cDNA from around 510 ng of total RNA, relying on a constant-region primer. The TCR beta library was amplified through three nested multiplex PCR rounds in a modified ARM-PCR procedure. Amplification in the first two PCR rounds was performed using TRBV1-TRBV30 forward primers and a C-beta reverse primer for around 9 cycles each. A single record per CDR3 protein comes from TCRdb applying MiXCR to the multiplex PCR reads. The sample shows 90,000 to 100,000 distinct CDR3 sequences, approximately 68% of them seen only once. Germline V gene data show CDR1 as GTSNPN and CDR2 as SVGIG (reference sequence). The CDR3 extends over 14 amino acids. Between the trimmed V and J ends, which lost 3 bases and 5 bases, there was a span of 16 bases.

RNA and DNA were co-extracted from approximately 20-30 mg of unsorted bulk tissue. The specimen was liver tumor tissue from sampling region 5. Subset given: tumor region T5, tumor centre. The chain carries TRBV30 and TRBJ1-1, with D maybe TRBD1 (5 bases). This clonotype was obtained from a woman aged 55-75 years with primary liver carcinoma and hepatitis B virus infection. The CDR3 region is CAWRVGGRRTEAFF. In nucleotides, the CDR3 is TGTGCCTGGAGGGTTGGGGGGAGAAGGACTGAAGCTTTCTTT.